The clone carrying this T cell receptor beta chain was counted a few times. The antigen remains unidentified. The CDR3 is 11 residues long. Germline V gene sequence: CDR1 MDHEN, CDR2 SYDVKM. Trimming cost V 6 bases and J 10 bases, with 10 bases left between them. The authors incorporated unique molecular identifiers into the TCR beta cDNA libraries. Using its own MiXCR run on the PCR reads, TCRdb lists one record per CDR3 protein. The repertoire includes hundreds of thousands of distinct CDR3 sequences, 25% to 30% of them detected once, and around 0.56% sits in the top ten. This sample was included in a study of post-analysis software for immune sequencing data. Whole-study context: As for disease course, relapsing-remitting, secondary progressive and progressive-relapsing multiple sclerosis were all included. Study results and caveats: People with multiple sclerosis had a significantly lower normalized Chao1 diversity than controls did. By F measure, samples from a shared preparation batch strongly co-clustered. TRBV5-6, TRBV5-1 and TRBV20-1 belonged to a set of a few TRBV segments that were more frequent in patients than controls.

The gene calls are TRBV28 and TRBJ2-1; D gene uncertain. This receptor was taken from a girl aged 5-17 years with multiple sclerosis. Sequencing was carried out using blood. CDR3 DNA sequence: TGTGCCAGCAGCTATCCAGAAGAGCAGTTCTTC. This sequence encodes CASSYPEEQFF.